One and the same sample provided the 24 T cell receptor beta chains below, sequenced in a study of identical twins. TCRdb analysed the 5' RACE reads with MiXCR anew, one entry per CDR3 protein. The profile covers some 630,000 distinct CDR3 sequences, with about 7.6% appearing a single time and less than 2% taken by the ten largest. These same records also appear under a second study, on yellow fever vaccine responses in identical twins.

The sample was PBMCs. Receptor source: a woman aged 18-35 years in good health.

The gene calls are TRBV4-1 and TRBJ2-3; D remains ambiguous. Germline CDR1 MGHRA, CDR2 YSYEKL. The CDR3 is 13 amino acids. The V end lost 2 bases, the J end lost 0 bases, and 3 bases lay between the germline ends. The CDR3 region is CASSQPSTDTQYF. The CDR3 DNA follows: TGCGCCAGCAGCCAACCGAGCACAGATACGCAGTATTTT.

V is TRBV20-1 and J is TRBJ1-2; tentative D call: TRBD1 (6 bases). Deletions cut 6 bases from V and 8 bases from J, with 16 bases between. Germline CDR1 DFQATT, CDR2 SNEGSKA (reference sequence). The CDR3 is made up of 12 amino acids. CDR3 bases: TGCAGTGCCCGGGGGGGCTTTGACGGCTACACCTTC. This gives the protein CSARGGFDGYTF.

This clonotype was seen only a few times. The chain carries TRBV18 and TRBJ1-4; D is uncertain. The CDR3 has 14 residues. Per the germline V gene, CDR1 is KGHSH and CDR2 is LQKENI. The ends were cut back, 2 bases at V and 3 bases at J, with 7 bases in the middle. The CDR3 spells CASSPSGPNEKLFF. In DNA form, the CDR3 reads TGTGCCAGCTCACCATCCGGGCCTAATGAAAAACTGTTTTTT.

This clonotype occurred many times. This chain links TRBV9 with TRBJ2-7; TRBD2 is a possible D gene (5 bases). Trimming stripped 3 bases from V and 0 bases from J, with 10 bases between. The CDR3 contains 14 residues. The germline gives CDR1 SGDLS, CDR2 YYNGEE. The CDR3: CASSGGPFSYEQYF. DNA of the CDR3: TGTGCCAGCAGCGGCGGGCCTTTCTCCTACGAGCAGTACTTC.

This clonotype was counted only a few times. The CDR3 loop reads CASSPYHDYEQYF. In DNA form, the CDR3 reads TGTGCCAGCAGCCCATACCATGACTACGAGCAGTACTTC. This chain links TRBV7-8 with TRBJ2-7; D gene ambiguous. The V end was cut by 5 bases, the J end by 3 bases, with 11 bases between. From germline, CDR1 is SGHVS and CDR2 FQNEAQ. The CDR3 loop spans 13 amino acids.

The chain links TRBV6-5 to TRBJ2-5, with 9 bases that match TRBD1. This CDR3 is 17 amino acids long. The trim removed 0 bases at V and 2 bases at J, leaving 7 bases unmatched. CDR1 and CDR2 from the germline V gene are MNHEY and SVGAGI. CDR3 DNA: TGTGCCAGCAGTTACTCGAGCTGGACAGGGGAGCAAGAGACCCAGTACTTC. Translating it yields CASSYSSWTGEQETQYF.

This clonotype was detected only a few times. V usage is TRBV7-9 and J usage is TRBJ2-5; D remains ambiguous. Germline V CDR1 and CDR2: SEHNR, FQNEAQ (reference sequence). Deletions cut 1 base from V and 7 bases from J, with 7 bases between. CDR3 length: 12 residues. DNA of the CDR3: TGTGCCAGCAGCTTAGGGGGATCGACCCAGTACTTC. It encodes CASSLGGSTQYF.

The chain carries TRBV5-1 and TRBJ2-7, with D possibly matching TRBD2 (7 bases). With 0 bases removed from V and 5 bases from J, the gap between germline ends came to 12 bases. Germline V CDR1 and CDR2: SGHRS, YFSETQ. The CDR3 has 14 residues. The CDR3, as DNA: TGCGCCAGCAGCTTGGAGGGGGGGCGGGACGAGCAGTACTTC. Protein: CASSLEGGRDEQYF.

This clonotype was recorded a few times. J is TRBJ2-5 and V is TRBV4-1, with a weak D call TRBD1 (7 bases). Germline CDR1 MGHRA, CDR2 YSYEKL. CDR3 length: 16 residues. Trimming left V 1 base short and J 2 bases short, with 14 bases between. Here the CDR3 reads CASSQASTGRQETQYF. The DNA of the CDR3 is TGCGCCAGCAGCCAAGCGTCGACAGGGAGGCAAGAGACCCAGTACTTC.

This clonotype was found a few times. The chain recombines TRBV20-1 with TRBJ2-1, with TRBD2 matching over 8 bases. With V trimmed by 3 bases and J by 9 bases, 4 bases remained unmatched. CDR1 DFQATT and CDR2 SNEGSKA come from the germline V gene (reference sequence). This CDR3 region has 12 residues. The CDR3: CSARGLAGEQFF. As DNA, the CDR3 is TGCAGTGCTAGGGGTCTAGCGGGTGAGCAGTTCTTC.

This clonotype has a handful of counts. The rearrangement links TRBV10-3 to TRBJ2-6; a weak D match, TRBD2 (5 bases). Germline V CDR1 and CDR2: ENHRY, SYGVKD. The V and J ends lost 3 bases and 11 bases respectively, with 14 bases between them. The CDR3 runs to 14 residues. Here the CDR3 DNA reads TGTGCCATCAGTGATTCCGGGATTATGGACGTCCTGACTTTC. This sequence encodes CAISDSGIMDVLTF.

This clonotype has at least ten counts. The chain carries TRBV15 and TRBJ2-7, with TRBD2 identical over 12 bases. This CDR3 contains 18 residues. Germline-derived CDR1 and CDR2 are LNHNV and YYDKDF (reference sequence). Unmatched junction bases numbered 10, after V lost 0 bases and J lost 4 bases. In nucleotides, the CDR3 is TGTGCCACCAGCAGAGACCGACGACTAGCGGGAGAGGGTTACGAGCAGTACTTC. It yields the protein CATSRDRRLAGEGYEQYF.

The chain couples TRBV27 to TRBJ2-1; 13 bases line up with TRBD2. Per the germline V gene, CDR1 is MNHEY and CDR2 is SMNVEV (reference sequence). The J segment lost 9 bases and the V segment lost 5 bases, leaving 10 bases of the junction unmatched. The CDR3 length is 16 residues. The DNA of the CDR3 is TGTGCCAGCAGTACCCGCCCACTAGCGGGGGGGACTGAGCAGTTCTTC. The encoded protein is CASSTRPLAGGTEQFF.

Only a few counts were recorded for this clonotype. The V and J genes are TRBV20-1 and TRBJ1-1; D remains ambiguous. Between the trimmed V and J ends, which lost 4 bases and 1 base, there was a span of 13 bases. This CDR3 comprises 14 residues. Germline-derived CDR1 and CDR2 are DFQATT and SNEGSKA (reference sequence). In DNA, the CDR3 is TGCAGTGCTATACCCCCGGTGGGGAACACTGAAGCTTTCTTT. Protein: CSAIPPVGNTEAFF.

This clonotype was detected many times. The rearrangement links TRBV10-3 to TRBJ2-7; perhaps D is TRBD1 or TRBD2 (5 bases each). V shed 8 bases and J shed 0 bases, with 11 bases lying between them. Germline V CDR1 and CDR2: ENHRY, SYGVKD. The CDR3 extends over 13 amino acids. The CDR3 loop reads CAIRDGSSYEQYF. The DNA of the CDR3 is TGTGCCATCCGGGACGGTAGCTCCTACGAGCAGTACTTC.

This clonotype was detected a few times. For the CDR3, the DNA is TGTGCCAGCAGCCGCAACCGGGGGGGGCCTTATGAGCAGTTCTTC. Translated, it gives CASSRNRGGPYEQFF. The rearrangement joins TRBV3-1 to TRBJ2-1, with 8 bases lining up with TRBD2. The CDR3 is made up of 15 amino acids. Trimming at V came to 4 bases and at J to 8 bases, leaving 10 bases not matched to a gene. Germline CDR1 reads LGHDT; CDR2 reads YNNKEL (reference sequence).

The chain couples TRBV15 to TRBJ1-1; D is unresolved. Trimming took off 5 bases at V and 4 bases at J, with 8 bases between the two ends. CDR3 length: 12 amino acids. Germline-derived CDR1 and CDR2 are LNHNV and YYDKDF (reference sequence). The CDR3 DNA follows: TGTGCCACCAGCCAAGGAGTCACTGAAGCTTTCTTT. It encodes CATSQGVTEAFF.

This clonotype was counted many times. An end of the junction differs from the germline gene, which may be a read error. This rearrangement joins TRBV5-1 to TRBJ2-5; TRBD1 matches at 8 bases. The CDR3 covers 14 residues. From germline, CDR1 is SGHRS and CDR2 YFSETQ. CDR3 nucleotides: TGTGCCAGCAGTTTACCAGGGGGCGGCGAGACCCAGTACTTC. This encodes CASSLPGGGETQYF.

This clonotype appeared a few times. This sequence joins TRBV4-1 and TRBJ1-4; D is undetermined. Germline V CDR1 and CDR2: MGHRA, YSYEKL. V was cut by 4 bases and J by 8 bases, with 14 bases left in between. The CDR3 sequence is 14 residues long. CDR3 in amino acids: CASSPLRYVEKLFF. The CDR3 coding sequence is TGCGCCAGCAGCCCCCTAAGATATGTCGAAAAACTGTTTTTT.

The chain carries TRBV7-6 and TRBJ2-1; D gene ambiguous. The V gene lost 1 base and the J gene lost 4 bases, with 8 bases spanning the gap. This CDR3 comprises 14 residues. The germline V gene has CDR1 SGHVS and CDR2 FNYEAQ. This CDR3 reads CASSLEVRYNEQFF. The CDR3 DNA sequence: TGTGCCAGCAGCTTAGAGGTTCGTTACAATGAGCAGTTCTTC.

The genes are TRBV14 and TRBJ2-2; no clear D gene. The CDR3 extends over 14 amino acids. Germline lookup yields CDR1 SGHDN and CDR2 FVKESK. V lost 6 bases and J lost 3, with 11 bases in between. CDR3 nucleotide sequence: TGTGCCAGCAGTTCCCTCGGCTACACCGGGGAGCTGTTTTTT. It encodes CASSSLGYTGELFF.

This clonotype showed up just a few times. Here the CDR3 reads CASSLREYSSTDTQYF. CDR3 in DNA: TGTGCCAGCAGCTTAAGGGAGTATTCTAGCACAGATACGCAGTATTTT. The chain carries TRBV11-2 and TRBJ2-3; maybe TRBD2 (5 bases). Trimming took 2 bases from V and 0 from J, leaving 12 bases between them. Germline V gene data show CDR1 as SGHAT and CDR2 as FQNNGV. There are 16 residues in the CDR3.

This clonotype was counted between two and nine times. This chain's CDR3 is CASSSGLAGVRYNEQFF. As DNA, the CDR3 is TGCGCCAGCAGCAGTGGACTAGCGGGAGTTAGGTACAATGAGCAGTTCTTC. The genes are TRBV5-1 and TRBJ2-1; 13 positions agree with TRBD2. This CDR3 region has 17 residues. Trimming cost V 4 bases and J 4 bases; bases outside gene matches: 8. Germline V gives CDR1 SGHRS, CDR2 YFSETQ. Complete variable domain (other parts from reference TRBV5-1 and TRBJ2-1): KAGVTQTPRYLIKTRGQQVTLSCSPISGHRSVSWYQQTPGQGLQFLFEYFSETQRNKGNFPGRFSGRQFSNSRSEMNVSTLELGDSALYLCASSSGLAGVRYNEQFFGPGTRLTVL.

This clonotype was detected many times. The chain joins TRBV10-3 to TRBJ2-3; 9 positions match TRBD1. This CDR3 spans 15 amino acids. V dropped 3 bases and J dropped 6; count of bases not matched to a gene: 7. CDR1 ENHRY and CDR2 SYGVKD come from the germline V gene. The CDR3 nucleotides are TGTGCCATCAGTGAAGGGACAGGGACTTCGGATACGCAGTATTTT. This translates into CAISEGTGTSDTQYF.